This T cell receptor (beta chain) is from a study of T cell repertoires in cytomegalovirus infection. On the study more broadly: The public TCR beta signatures pointed to both CMV infection and matching HLA type.

The CDR3 loop spans 14 amino acids. Trimming pared 8 bases from V and 10 bases from J, leaving 23 bases between. TCRdb re-derived calls from the reads in MiXCR, one entry per CDR3 protein. The sample carries over 100,000 distinct CDR3 sequences, approximately 15% recorded once. General observations from the study: Pooled public TCR beta family frequency picked out CMV carriers with the relevant HLA.

There are a few counts of this clonotype. As yet, its antigen is unknown. The clonotype comes from a human donor in good health (CMV status not recorded). Some clones in this sample may be carry-over from other donors' samples. The chain has TRBV12-3 or TRBV12-4 and TRBJ1-1; D ambiguous. The sequenced sample consisted of PBMCs. In DNA form, the CDR3 reads TGTGCCAGCGGCCTCTCTGGAACCGGCGGCTCAGCTTTCTTT. Its protein is CASGLSGTGGSAFF.